This is a list of T cell receptor beta chains from one sample in a study of T cell changes during pregnancy in multiple sclerosis. Assay used: immunoSEQ multiplex PCR; TCRdb lists only in-frame clones, some missing. The table lists 90,000 to 100,000 clones, about 90% of them singletons. The sample here was peripheral blood, taken after pregnancy. The source is a female donor in good health, enrolled as a control in a pregnancy study. Both conserved end residues are part of each CDR3. Each record gives: J gene, V gene, clone size, D gene, CDR3 DNA, CDR3 protein. A D gene is named only where the DNA matches it firmly. The size of a clone is reported for some rows only, either as once, few or many, or as a class for expanded clones.

j_call: TRBJ2-2
v_call: TRBV9
clone_size: NA
d_call: TRBD2
cdr3_nt: TGTGCCAGCACCTCGGGAGGAAAGAACACCGGGGAGCTGTTTTTT
cdr3_aa: CASTSGGKNTGELFF

j_call: TRBJ2-3
v_call: TRBV18
clone_size: NA
d_call: TRBD1
cdr3_nt: TGTGCCAGCTCACCGACAGGGGGCGAGGCAGATACGCAGTATTTT
cdr3_aa: CASSPTGGEADTQYF

j_call: TRBJ1-2
v_call: TRBV19
clone_size: NA
d_call: NA
cdr3_nt: TGTGCCAGTACGCCCCGCGGTTCCCCGGCTTTGGGCTACACCTTC
cdr3_aa: CASTPRGSPALGYTF

j_call: TRBJ1-1
v_call: TRBV1
clone_size: NA
d_call: NA
cdr3_nt: TGCACCAGCAGCCACCCCTCCGGGACAGGGGGCGCGAACACTGAAGCTTTCTTT
cdr3_aa: CTSSHPSGTGGANTEAFF

j_call: TRBJ2-2
v_call: TRBV29-1
clone_size: once
d_call: TRBD2
cdr3_nt: TGCAGCGTTTTGTTTAGGAGCGGGGGCACCGGGGAGCTGTTTTTT
cdr3_aa: CSVLFRSGGTGELFF

j_call: TRBJ2-7
v_call: TRBV7-9
clone_size: NA
d_call: TRBD2
cdr3_nt: TGTGCCAGCAGCGGAGGGACTAGCGACGCCTACGAGCAGTACTTC
cdr3_aa: CASSGGTSDAYEQYF

j_call: TRBJ2-7
v_call: TRBV14
clone_size: NA
d_call: NA
cdr3_nt: TGTGCCAGCAGCCAGCCGATGAACTACGAGCAGTACTTC
cdr3_aa: CASSQPMNYEQYF

j_call: TRBJ2-7
v_call: TRBV27
clone_size: NA
d_call: NA
cdr3_nt: TGTGCCAGCAGTTTATCGAAAAGCGGCTACGAGCAGTACTTC
cdr3_aa: CASSLSKSGYEQYF

j_call: TRBJ1-4
v_call: TRBV19
clone_size: NA
d_call: TRBD1
cdr3_nt: TGTGCCAGCACCCGGGGGTGGCAGGGGGCTGAAAAACTGTTTTTT
cdr3_aa: CASTRGWQGAEKLFF

j_call: TRBJ2-1
v_call: TRBV5-1
clone_size: NA
d_call: NA
cdr3_nt: TGCGCCAGCAGCTTGGGCAGGGGCGTCTACAATGAGCAGTTCTTC
cdr3_aa: CASSLGRGVYNEQFF

j_call: TRBJ1-1
v_call: TRBV5-4
clone_size: NA
d_call: NA
cdr3_nt: TGTGCCAGCAGCTTGGACGTCCGTAGCACTGAAGCTTTCTTT
cdr3_aa: CASSLDVRSTEAFF

j_call: TRBJ1-1
v_call: TRBV10-3
clone_size: NA
d_call: NA
cdr3_nt: TGTGCCATCAGTGAGGGTGGCCCCTCGACTGAAGCTTTCTTT
cdr3_aa: CAISEGGPSTEAFF

j_call: TRBJ2-7
v_call: TRBV7-3
clone_size: NA
d_call: NA
cdr3_nt: TGTGCCAGCAGCTTAAGTCCTAGTAGCGAGCAGTACTTC
cdr3_aa: CASSLSPSSEQYF

j_call: TRBJ2-7
v_call: TRBV19
clone_size: NA
d_call: NA
cdr3_nt: TGTGCCAGTAGTACCCTCACAGGGACCTACGAGCAGTACTTC
cdr3_aa: CASSTLTGTYEQYF

j_call: TRBJ2-1
v_call: TRBV28
clone_size: NA
d_call: TRBD1
cdr3_nt: TGTGCCAGCAGTGAATCGGAAGGGACAGATTACAATGAGCAGTTCTTC
cdr3_aa: CASSESEGTDYNEQFF

j_call: TRBJ2-3
v_call: TRBV5-4
clone_size: few
d_call: NA
cdr3_nt: TGTGCCAGCAGCTTGGAACCAGGGGCAGATACGCAGTATTTT
cdr3_aa: CASSLEPGADTQYF

j_call: TRBJ1-1
v_call: TRBV9
clone_size: NA
d_call: NA
cdr3_nt: TGTGCCAGCCGCCCCTCCACCGGACAGCACACTGAAGCTTTCTTT
cdr3_aa: CASRPSTGQHTEAFF

j_call: TRBJ1-1
v_call: TRBV14
clone_size: NA
d_call: NA
cdr3_nt: TGTGCCAGCAGCCAAAATCGGTGGGAGGGGGGCCTTGAAGCTTTCTTT
cdr3_aa: CASSQNRWEGGLEAFF

j_call: TRBJ2-5
v_call: TRBV5-4
clone_size: NA
d_call: NA
cdr3_nt: TGTGCCAGCAGCGGTTCGGGGGGCGCCCAAGAGACCCAGTACTTC
cdr3_aa: CASSGSGGAQETQYF

j_call: TRBJ2-1
v_call: TRBV5-1
clone_size: once
d_call: TRBD2
cdr3_nt: TGCGCCAGCAGCTTCCTCGCGGGGGGCACGGATGAGCAGTTCTTC
cdr3_aa: CASSFLAGGTDEQFF

j_call: TRBJ1-2
v_call: TRBV27
clone_size: many
d_call: NA
cdr3_nt: TGTGCCAGCAGTTTTGAGGGTAACTATGGCTACACCTTC
cdr3_aa: CASSFEGNYGYTF

j_call: TRBJ1-2
v_call: TRBV6-5
clone_size: NA
d_call: NA
cdr3_nt: TGTGCCAGCAGTAGCCAGGGATACGGGGGCTACACCTTC
cdr3_aa: CASSSQGYGGYTF

j_call: TRBJ2-7
v_call: TRBV6-5
clone_size: few
d_call: NA
cdr3_nt: TGTGCCAGCAGTTACTCGGCGGAGGGAGGATACGAGCAGTACTTC
cdr3_aa: CASSYSAEGGYEQYF

j_call: TRBJ1-1
v_call: TRBV5-4
clone_size: NA
d_call: NA
cdr3_nt: TGTGCCAGCAGCTTGCCAGGCATGAACACTGAAGCTTTCTTT
cdr3_aa: CASSLPGMNTEAFF

j_call: TRBJ2-1
v_call: TRBV4-1
clone_size: NA
d_call: TRBD2
cdr3_nt: TGCGCCAGCAGCCGCCTAGGACTAGACGTTGAGCAGTTCTTC
cdr3_aa: CASSRLGLDVEQFF

j_call: TRBJ1-3
v_call: TRBV5-1
clone_size: NA
d_call: TRBD1
cdr3_nt: TGCGCCAGCAGCGCGGACAGGGGGCTAGGAAACACCATATATTTT
cdr3_aa: CASSADRGLGNTIYF

j_call: TRBJ2-1
v_call: TRBV10-1
clone_size: NA
d_call: TRBD2
cdr3_nt: TGCGCCAGCAGTGAAATTGAGGCAAGCGGGAGTAAGGATGAGCAGTTCTTC
cdr3_aa: CASSEIEASGSKDEQFF

j_call: TRBJ2-7
v_call: TRBV18
clone_size: NA
d_call: TRBD1
cdr3_nt: TGTGCCAGCTCACCGGGACAGGGTGTCTACGAGCAGTACTTC
cdr3_aa: CASSPGQGVYEQYF

j_call: TRBJ2-3
v_call: TRBV5-4
clone_size: NA
d_call: NA
cdr3_nt: TGTGCCAGCAGCTCGCCGGGACTCCATATACAAGATACGCAGTATTTT
cdr3_aa: CASSSPGLHIQDTQYF

j_call: TRBJ2-5
v_call: TRBV28
clone_size: NA
d_call: NA
cdr3_nt: TGTGCCAGCACCTCCCCCTCGACTGGAGAGACCCAGTACTTC
cdr3_aa: CASTSPSTGETQYF

j_call: TRBJ2-1
v_call: TRBV11-3
clone_size: once
d_call: TRBD2
cdr3_nt: TGTGCCAGCAGCCAGACTAGCGGGGGGGCGGATGAGCAGTTCTTC
cdr3_aa: CASSQTSGGADEQFF

j_call: TRBJ2-5
v_call: TRBV6-6
clone_size: NA
d_call: NA
cdr3_nt: TGTGCCAGCACACAGGGACAAGAGACCCAGTACTTC
cdr3_aa: CASTQGQETQYF

j_call: TRBJ2-1
v_call: TRBV15
clone_size: NA
d_call: TRBD2
cdr3_nt: TGTGCCACCAGTGGGACTAGCCCCACCCCAAATGAGCAGTTCTTC
cdr3_aa: CATSGTSPTPNEQFF

j_call: TRBJ2-7
v_call: TRBV7-3
clone_size: NA
d_call: NA
cdr3_nt: TGTGCCAGCAGCTTTGACGCGGGTGACTACGAGCAGTACTTC
cdr3_aa: CASSFDAGDYEQYF

j_call: TRBJ1-1
v_call: TRBV5-1
clone_size: once
d_call: NA
cdr3_nt: TGCGCCAGCAGCTTACTGGGAGGGGTGAACACTGAAGCTTTCTTT
cdr3_aa: CASSLLGGVNTEAFF

j_call: TRBJ2-7
v_call: TRBV11-2
clone_size: NA
d_call: NA
cdr3_nt: TGTGCCAGCAGGAGGGACAATGCCTACGAGCAGTACTTC
cdr3_aa: CASRRDNAYEQYF

j_call: TRBJ2-2
v_call: TRBV5-1
clone_size: NA
d_call: TRBD1
cdr3_nt: TGCGCCAGCAGCTTCTTATTTCCGGGACAGCACAGCACCGGGGAGCTGTTTTTT
cdr3_aa: CASSFLFPGQHSTGELFF

j_call: TRBJ2-3
v_call: TRBV30
clone_size: NA
d_call: TRBD2
cdr3_nt: TGTGCCTGTTGCGGGGGGACCACAGATACGCAGTATTTT
cdr3_aa: CACCGGTTDTQYF

j_call: TRBJ2-4
v_call: TRBV19
clone_size: once
d_call: TRBD1
cdr3_nt: TGTGCCAGTGTAGGGACAGGGGACAAAAACATTCAGTACTTC
cdr3_aa: CASVGTGDKNIQYF

j_call: TRBJ1-2
v_call: TRBV29-1
clone_size: NA
d_call: NA
cdr3_nt: TGCAGCGTTGAAGATCCCAGGGATGGCTACACCTTC
cdr3_aa: CSVEDPRDGYTF

j_call: TRBJ1-2
v_call: TRBV18
clone_size: NA
d_call: TRBD1
cdr3_nt: TGTGCCAGCTCACCCGACAGGGGCTATGGCTACACCTTC
cdr3_aa: CASSPDRGYGYTF

j_call: TRBJ2-1
v_call: TRBV27
clone_size: NA
d_call: TRBD2
cdr3_nt: TGTGCCAGCAGGATGGGACTAGCGGCCCAGTTCTTC
cdr3_aa: CASRMGLAAQFF

j_call: TRBJ2-3
v_call: TRBV7-9
clone_size: NA
d_call: NA
cdr3_nt: TGTGCCAGCAGCCCACTCGCAACCACAGATACGCAGTATTTT
cdr3_aa: CASSPLATTDTQYF

j_call: TRBJ2-3
v_call: TRBV6-5
clone_size: NA
d_call: TRBD1
cdr3_nt: TGTGCCAGCAGCTCCGGGACAGGGTATGATACGCAGTATTTT
cdr3_aa: CASSSGTGYDTQYF

j_call: TRBJ2-5
v_call: TRBV15
clone_size: NA
d_call: NA
cdr3_nt: TGTGCCACCAGCCGGGACTCCCCTGGGGAGACCCAGTACTTC
cdr3_aa: CATSRDSPGETQYF

j_call: TRBJ2-3
v_call: TRBV18
clone_size: NA
d_call: NA
cdr3_nt: TGTGCCAGCTCACCCGCCCGGAGGGAAGCGCAGTATTTT
cdr3_aa: CASSPARREAQYF

j_call: TRBJ2-7
v_call: TRBV6-5
clone_size: NA
d_call: NA
cdr3_nt: TGTGCCAGCAGTGGCGGTTACGAGCAGTACTTC
cdr3_aa: CASSGGYEQYF

j_call: TRBJ2-1
v_call: TRBV9
clone_size: NA
d_call: TRBD2
cdr3_nt: TGTGCCAGCAGCCCCCGGGGGACTAGCGGGGGGGTTGAGCAGTTCTTC
cdr3_aa: CASSPRGTSGGVEQFF

j_call: TRBJ2-3
v_call: TRBV28
clone_size: NA
d_call: NA
cdr3_nt: TGTGCCAGCAGTCCGCCATACGCTAGTGACGGCACAGATACGCAGTATTTT
cdr3_aa: CASSPPYASDGTDTQYF

j_call: TRBJ1-4
v_call: TRBV2
clone_size: NA
d_call: NA
cdr3_nt: TGTGCCAGCGTCCGACATCAGCCAAATGAAAAACTGTTTTTT
cdr3_aa: CASVRHQPNEKLFF

j_call: TRBJ1-1
v_call: TRBV5-1
clone_size: NA
d_call: NA
cdr3_nt: TGCGCCAGCAGCTTGGGGGGGGGCACTGAAGCTTTCTTT
cdr3_aa: CASSLGGGTEAFF

j_call: TRBJ2-7
v_call: TRBV7-8
clone_size: NA
d_call: NA
cdr3_nt: TGTGCCAGCAGGATAGGGGTAATGGGGCCCTACGAGCAGTACTTC
cdr3_aa: CASRIGVMGPYEQYF